This TCR beta chain was documented in a study of blood T cell repertoires in COVID-19 (dated by TCRdb to the early 2020s). Study-wide context: The collaborator samples originated in the United States, Italy and Spain and spanned the acute and convalescent phases of COVID-19. The material from the prospective study consisted of cDNA or gDNA derived from T cells, B-cell-depleted T cells, or PBMCs. The dataset comprised deeply sampled blood TCRbeta repertoires from subjects exposed to, actively infected with, or recovered from COVID-19. The repertoires were released in a freely available public database meant as a resource for research on the immune response to SARS-CoV-2. Samples were obtained from the ongoing ImmuneRACE study (first 160 participants) and from 1,254 subjects provided by 6 global collaborators. The sample metadata nearly always contained a de-identified subject ID, COVID-19 status, age in years and sex. Where HLA class I and class II types were available, the types were taken from metadata supplied by the sample provider, not from assay-based typing.

For CDR1 and CDR2, the germline V gene lists MDHEN and SYDVKM. Spanning cysteine to phenylalanine, the CDR3 consists of 15 amino acids. CDR3 DNA is the only sequence kept; it has 45 bases, read in frame from the first base. Between the V and J ends, shortened by 6 bases and 2 bases respectively, the junction contains 16 bases. TCRbeta CDR3 regions were amplified from genomic DNA by means of the immunoSEQ Assay, a bias-controlled multiplex PCR. Turning to the authors' computational methods: The number of nucleated cells in each sample was estimated by amplification of reference gene primers within the assay. Sequence reads were collapsed and filtered to measure the absolute abundance of every unique TCRbeta CDR3 rearrangement. Productive Simpson clonality was computed per sample as the square root of Simpson's diversity index over productive rearrangements. The clones in this table, taken by TCRdb from immuneACCESS, are in-frame only. Not every clone is retained; where verified, under half of the shortfall comes from an unresolved V gene, and the cause of the rest is unknown. From that table come the V and J calls and clone size; the DNA was used to work out D and trimming. This sample gives around 180,000 clones in total; roughly 86% of them show up just once. The ten largest clones capture around 9% of the sample.

General findings and caveats noted by the study authors: The quantity of clinical and demographic metadata differed by source and by participant and was supplied without curation.

On this clone: Its antigen remains undetermined. No base-level quality is on record; no much larger clone is a single base apart.

In the prospective study, participants were about 18 to 100 years old, resided in fewer than 25 geographic areas of the United States, and were enrolled through a virtual design. Cohort assignment in the prospective study relied on participant-reported clinical history from a screening survey and a study questionnaire. ImmuneRACE Cohort 3 recovered participants were defined by two consecutive negative NP/OP PCR tests, healthcare professional clearance, or symptom resolution. In the prospective study, whole blood, serum and a nasopharyngeal or oropharyngeal swab were collected from each participant by mobile phlebotomists. Prospective study participants could optionally give additional blood draws and questionnaires over an approximately two-month period. Before DNA extraction, prospective study blood samples were shipped either frozen or at room temperature.

Sequencing input: PBMCs or T cells enriched from blood (not recorded which). The TCR originated in a woman in her twenties or thirties who had recovered from COVID-19. This chain joins TRBV28 to TRBJ1-2, with the D gene too uncertain to name. In nucleotide form, the sequence is TGTGCCAGCAGGGGGAGCAGGCTTCTCAACTATGGCTACACCTTC. This is translated as CASRGSRLLNYGYTF.